This T cell receptor beta chain is from a study of T-cell reconstitution after alpha-beta-depleted transplantation in children. General study points: TCRbeta diversity was high at day 60 in some patients (a result of surviving recipient T cells and thymic progenitors).

CDR3 length: 13 residues. The J segment lost 1 base and the V segment lost 8 bases, leaving 4 bases of the junction unmatched. CDR1 is SNHLY and CDR2 is FYNNEI in the germline V gene. This clonotype has more than one count but fewer than ten. The antigen is undetermined. Unique molecular identifiers were used to barcode this TCRbeta library. MiXCR was run by TCRdb on the PCR reads, yielding one entry per CDR3 protein. The sample records about 580,000 distinct CDR3 sequences, roughly 24% being singletons. The clonotype comes from a boy younger than two who had a stem cell transplant for acute myeloid leukemia, so the T cells may come from the graft donor. This rearrangement joins TRBV2 to TRBJ1-1; 7 nucleotides line up with TRBD1. Sequenced material: PBMCs, mostly from graft donor cells, taken 360 days after TCRalphabeta/CD19-depleted stem cell transplant. CDR3 nucleotides: TGTGCCAGCGGGACAGCCCCGAACACTGAAGCTTTCTTT. This sequence encodes CASGTAPNTEAFF.